This paragraph covers one T cell receptor (beta chain) sequence. What it recognizes is unknown. These data belong to a study of shared clonotypes between healthy human individuals. Points from the study as a whole: Clonotype sharing among donors was expected to depend on sequencing depth. Between four donors, naive CD4 clonotypes were shared at a level of approximately 5%. In having few donors, the study represented limited genetic and exposure-history diversity.

The study enrolled healthy HIV-negative adults without recent acute infections or vaccinations as donors. Germline V gene data show CDR1 as MGHRA and CDR2 as YSYEKL. CDR3 size: 11 residues. Trimming pared 3 bases from V and 5 bases from J, leaving 5 bases between. The repertoire was sequenced with immunoSEQ multiplex PCR; TCRdb's copy has only in-frame clones and lacks some. Among about 1.1 million clones listed, roughly 80% were seen once. The receptor comes from a man aged 18 to 35 in good health. Some clones in this sample may be carry-over from other donors' samples. Specimen: memory CD4+ T cells from PBMCs. The subset is: CD45RA-negative fraction. The chain is built from TRBV4-1 and TRBJ2-7, with D maybe TRBD2 (5 bases). CDR3 amino acids: CASSQRDEQYF. As DNA, the CDR3 is TGCGCCAGCAGCCAGCGGGACGAGCAGTACTTC.